A single sample gave rise to the 2 T cell receptor beta chains below, sequenced in a study of blood T cell repertoires in COVID-19. Sequencing was performed with immunoSEQ multiplex PCR; in TCRdb, only in-frame clones are kept and a portion is missing. The table shows more than 300,000 clones, with 87% occurring only once. The material sequenced was peripheral blood. The receptors here all came from a woman under 40 with COVID-19, enrolled during active disease.

This clone was observed a single time. The chain has TRBV4-1 and TRBJ2-1; TRBD2 agrees at 7 bases. Germline V lookup: CDR1 MGHRA, CDR2 YSYEKL. This CDR3 comprises 12 residues. J lost 7 bases, V lost 3 bases, and 0 bases had no gene match. The CDR3, as DNA: TGCGCCAGCAGCCAGGGGGGGAATGAGCAGTTCTTC. It yields the protein CASSQGGNEQFF.

Only one count was recorded for this clone. The chain recombines TRBV19 with TRBJ1-1, with D unclear. This CDR3 has 13 residues. The V and J ends lost 3 bases and 4 bases respectively, with 9 bases between them. Germline values: CDR1 LNHDA, CDR2 SQIVND (reference sequence). CDR3 residues: CASSIRGSTEAFF. The CDR3 DNA reads TGTGCCAGTAGTATTCGAGGGTCCACTGAAGCTTTCTTT.